The rows below give T cell receptor beta chains drawn from one sample of a study of T cells in Graves' hyperthyroidism and ophthalmopathy. One entry per CDR3 protein, called by TCRdb with MiXCR from the multiplex PCR reads. The sample yields roughly 420,000 distinct CDR3 sequences, around 13% seen once. The sequenced sample was blood. The source is a woman between 18 and 29 years old with Graves' hyperthyroidism. The CDR3 runs from the conserved cysteine through the conserved F or W. D genes are given only for firm matches. Not every row has a clone size; where given, it reads once, few, many or a size class.

length,J,D,size,V,DNA,CDR3
24,TRBJ2-1,TRBD1,few,TRBV29-1,TGCAGCGTTGAAGACATTTCCCGGGACAGCAATTCTTGGGGTAGCCGGAGCTCCTACAATGAGCAGTTCTTC,CSVEDISRDSNSWGSRSSYNEQFF
15,TRBJ2-1,TRBD2,NA,TRBV5-1,TGCGCCAGCAGCTTGACTAGCGGGAGTACCAATGAGCAGTTCTTC,CASSLTSGSTNEQFF
15,TRBJ2-3,NA,many,TRBV7-2,TGTGCCAGCAGCTTAGCCCGAACTAGCACAGATACGCAGTATTTT,CASSLARTSTDTQYF
14,TRBJ1-5,NA,many,TRBV5-1,TGCGCCAGCAGCTTGGACACAGGGAATCAGCCCCAGCATTTT,CASSLDTGNQPQHF
14,TRBJ1-2,NA,many,TRBV5-6,TGTGCCAGCAGCTTGAGAACAGGACTCTATGGCTACACCTTC,CASSLRTGLYGYTF
15,TRBJ2-1,NA,few,TRBV6-5,TGTGCCAGCAGTTACCCCCCTGGCCATCACAATGAGCAGTTCTTC,CASSYPPGHHNEQFF
13,TRBJ1-5,TRBD1,many,TRBV27,TGTGCCAGCGGGGGACAGGGTAATCAGCCCCAGCATTTT,CASGGQGNQPQHF
15,TRBJ2-5,NA,few,TRBV18,TGTGCCAGCTCAGAAGGACTCCTGTACCAAGAGACCCAGTACTTC,CASSEGLLYQETQYF
15,TRBJ2-3,NA,many,TRBV20-1,TGCAGTGCTAGTGCTTTCTCTACCTTCACAGATACGCAGTATTTT,CSASAFSTFTDTQYF
17,TRBJ2-7,TRBD2,many,TRBV18,TGTGCCAGCTCACCACTCTACGCGGGAGACGTTAGGAACGAGCAGTACTTC,CASSPLYAGDVRNEQYF
13,TRBJ1-1,NA,many,TRBV20-1,TGCAGTGCCCACTCGGACTGGGACACTGAAGCTTTCTTT,CSAHSDWDTEAFF
13,TRBJ1-1,NA,many,TRBV18,TGTGCCAGCTCACCACTTGCAAACACTGAAGCTTTCTTT,CASSPLANTEAFF
17,TRBJ2-1,TRBD1,NA,TRBV7-6,TGTGCCAGCAGCCCGGGTTCCGGGACAGGGCCAGTTCGTGAGCAGTTCTTC,CASSPGSGTGPVREQFF
17,TRBJ2-1,TRBD2,many,TRBV7-2,TGTGCCAGCAGCTTAGATGCCCTAGCGGGGATCTACAATGAGCAGTTCTTC,CASSLDALAGIYNEQFF
13,TRBJ2-5,TRBD1,few,TRBV29-1,TGCAGCGTTATTGGGACAGTCCAAGAGACCCAGTACTTC,CSVIGTVQETQYF
14,TRBJ2-1,TRBD2,few,TRBV6-2/TRBV6-3,TGTGCCGGCAGTTACTGGCGGGAGCGGGATGAGCAGTTCTTC,CAGSYWRERDEQFF
15,TRBJ1-2,TRBD1,many,TRBV6-1,TGTGCCAGCAGTTCCCGGCGGACAGGGACCTATGGCTACACCTTC,CASSSRRTGTYGYTF
13,TRBJ2-3,NA,many,TRBV6-1,TGTGCCAGCAGTGAAGCGGGGGCAGATACGCAGTATTTT,CASSEAGADTQYF
17,TRBJ2-2,NA,many,TRBV12-3/TRBV12-4,TGTGCCAGCAGTTTAGCGCTGGGGGGATCGAACACCGGGGAGCTGTTTTTT,CASSLALGGSNTGELFF
12,TRBJ1-1,NA,NA,TRBV11-3,TGTGCCAGCAGCTTAGGACAGACTGAAGCTTTCTTT,CASSLGQTEAFF
14,TRBJ2-7,TRBD2,many,TRBV11-1,TGTGCCAGCGGTGCAGTTAGCGGGACGTACGAGCAGTACTTC,CASGAVSGTYEQYF
16,TRBJ2-1,TRBD1,few,TRBV2,TGTGCCAGCGCCCCCGGGACAGGGCTTTCCTACAATGAGCAGTTCTTC,CASAPGTGLSYNEQFF
15,TRBJ1-4,TRBD1,few,TRBV28,TGTGCCAGCAGCGGTGGGACAGTTGGGGATGAAAAACTGTTTTTT,CASSGGTVGDEKLFF
14,TRBJ2-1,TRBD2,few,TRBV28,TGTGCCATCGCCTCGAGCGGGACCCTCAATGAGCAGTTCTTC,CAIASSGTLNEQFF
14,TRBJ1-1,NA,many,TRBV2,TGTGCCAGCAGTGTTGGGCCGCGGAACACTGAAGCTTTCTTT,CASSVGPRNTEAFF